The next 30 T cell receptor beta chains were all read from a single sample in a study of cytotoxic CD8 clonotypes in ibrutinib-treated CLL. Sequencing used immunoSEQ multiplex PCR; TCRdb keeps in-frame clones, though not all of them. The sample consists of 300,000 to 400,000 clones, about 61% of them appearing once. The material sequenced was PBMCs, taken after 36 months of ibrutinib treatment. Receptor source: a human donor with chronic lymphocytic leukemia.

This sequence joins TRBV4-1 and TRBJ2-1; 7 bases align to TRBD2. The CDR3 consists of 13 residues. After removal of 0 bases from V and 14 bases from J, the junction contained 7 bases not matched to a gene. From germline, CDR1 is MGHRA and CDR2 YSYEKL. The CDR3, as DNA: TGCGCCAGCAGCCAAGATCAAGGGACTACTGAGTTCTTC. Translating gives CASSQDQGTTEFF.

Details on this clone: This clone may be a read error of a much larger clone one base away. The V gene is TRBV25-1, the J gene TRBJ1-2; D remains unclear. CDR3 length: 10 amino acids. Germline CDR1 reads MGHDK; CDR2 reads SYGVNS. V lost 4 bases, J lost 4 bases, and 1 base lay in between. CDR3 sequence (DNA): TGTGCCAGCAGTGGCTATGGCTACACCTTC. This sequence encodes CASSGYGYTF.

This chain links TRBV10-3 with TRBJ1-2; D is uncertain. Trimming removed 4 bases from V and 5 bases from J, with 8 bases in between. Germline V CDR1 and CDR2: ENHRY, SYGVKD. The CDR3 contains 12 residues. The CDR3 coding sequence is TGTGCCATCAGTGTCGGCGGGTATGGCTACACCTTC. Residues: CAISVGGYGYTF.

The J gene is TRBJ2-7, the V gene TRBV5-1; perhaps TRBD2 as D (5 bases). The CDR3 length is 13 residues. Germline loops: CDR1 SGHRS, CDR2 YFSETQ. Between the trimmed V and J ends, which lost 0 bases and 7 bases, there was a span of 11 bases. CDR3 protein: CASSLAGKTEQYF. The CDR3 nucleotides are TGCGCCAGCAGCTTGGCCGGGAAAACGGAGCAGTACTTC. Full variable domain (rest looked up from reference TRBV5-1 and TRBJ2-7): KAGVTQTPRYLIKTRGQQVTLSCSPISGHRSVSWYQQTPGQGLQFLFEYFSETQRNKGNFPGRFSGRQFSNSRSEMNVSTLELGDSALYLCASSLAGKTEQYFGPGTRLTVT.

This clone was counted between two and nine times. This chain links TRBV5-1 with TRBJ2-7; the D gene could be TRBD1 or TRBD2 (7 bases each). The CDR3 totals 17 residues. Germline-derived CDR1 and CDR2 are SGHRS and YFSETQ. Deletions cut 3 bases from V and 0 bases from J, with 19 bases between. As DNA, the CDR3 is TGCGCCAGCAGCTCACCACAGGGGAGGGTCGTCTCCTACGAGCAGTACTTC. Translation gives CASSSPQGRVVSYEQYF.

This clone came up once. V is TRBV28 and J is TRBJ1-2; TRBD1 might be the D (5 bases). This CDR3 contains 13 residues. V was pared by 6 bases and J by 8 bases, with 16 bases between. Germline lookup yields CDR1 MDHEN and CDR2 SYDVKM. The CDR3 DNA is TGTGCCAGCAGCGGTGGGGGTTTCTTCGGCTACACCTTC. Its translation is CASSGGGFFGYTF.

V gene TRBV18 combines with J gene TRBJ1-4; D gene unclear. Deletions cut 6 bases from V and 0 bases from J, with 8 bases between. CDR3 size: 14 residues. Germline loops: CDR1 KGHSH, CDR2 LQKENI. The DNA for the CDR3 is TGTGCCAGCTCCCCGGTTGCAACTAATGAAAAACTGTTTTTT. Translated: CASSPVATNEKLFF.

The chain employs TRBV28 and TRBJ2-7; a possible D gene is TRBD1 (7 bases). V was shortened by 7 bases and J by 7 bases, with 20 bases between the two germline ends. CDR3 length equals 14 residues. Germline-derived CDR1 and CDR2 are MDHEN and SYDVKM. CDR3 nucleotides: TGTGCCAGCACCCGCCAGGGGGGACTTTGGGAGCAGTACTTC. It yields the protein CASTRQGGLWEQYF.

Only a few counts were recorded for this clone. The same CDR3 arises from other DNA sequences in this sample as well. Here the CDR3 reads CASSLASFQSSGNTIYF. CDR3 DNA: TGTGCCAGCAGCTTAGCGAGTTTCCAAAGCTCTGGAAACACCATATATTTT. The rearrangement uses TRBV7-8 and TRBJ1-3; unclear D gene. Germline V gene sequence: CDR1 SGHVS, CDR2 FQNEAQ. This CDR3 has 17 residues. The V gene lost 0 bases and the J gene lost 0 bases, with 12 bases spanning the gap.

The rearrangement uses TRBV5-1 and TRBJ2-1; weak D call: TRBD2 (5 bases). The V end was cut by 0 bases, the J end by 0 bases, with 13 bases between. Germline V gene sequence: CDR1 SGHRS, CDR2 YFSETQ. This CDR3 is built from 17 residues. The chain's CDR3 is CASSLEAGGSSYNEQFF. CDR3 sequence (DNA): TGCGCCAGCAGCTTGGAGGCGGGCGGAAGCTCCTACAATGAGCAGTTCTTC. Based on the CDR3 plus reference TRBV5-1 and TRBJ2-1, the full variable domain is KAGVTQTPRYLIKTRGQQVTLSCSPISGHRSVSWYQQTPGQGLQFLFEYFSETQRNKGNFPGRFSGRQFSNSRSEMNVSTLELGDSALYLCASSLEAGGSSYNEQFFGPGTRLTVL.

The V call is TRBV5-5, the J call TRBJ1-2; D is perhaps TRBD1 (5 bases). CDR3 length equals 12 residues. The V end was cut by 2 bases, the J end by 3 bases, with 5 bases between. CDR1 is SGHKS and CDR2 is YYEKEE in the germline V gene (reference sequence). This CDR3 reads CASSLGDYGYTF. CDR3 nucleotide sequence: TGTGCCAGCAGCTTAGGGGACTATGGCTACACCTTC.

The table lists this clone with a few counts. The chain links TRBV4-1 to TRBJ1-2; D is ambiguous. The V gene lost 4 bases and the J gene lost 2 bases, with 8 bases spanning the gap. This CDR3 is 13 amino acids long. Germline-derived CDR1 and CDR2 are MGHRA and YSYEKL. The CDR3, as DNA: TGCGCCAGCAGCCCCGAGTTCAACTATGGCTACACCTTC. Protein: CASSPEFNYGYTF.

The chain links TRBV29-1 to TRBJ2-7; perhaps TRBD2 as D (5 bases). The CDR3 has 12 residues. Germline V gives CDR1 SQVTM, CDR2 ANQGSEA. V was trimmed by 2 bases and J by 1 base, leaving 6 bases between them. The chain's CDR3 is CSVETGSYEQYF. The CDR3 DNA sequence: TGCAGCGTTGAAACGGGGTCCTACGAGCAGTACTTC.

The V and J genes are TRBV15 and TRBJ1-2, with D uncertain. Germline V gene lookup returns CDR1 LNHNV and CDR2 YYDKDF (reference sequence). The CDR3 has 15 amino acids. The V and J ends lost 5 bases and 4 bases respectively, with 17 bases between them. CDR3 sequence (DNA): TGTGCCACCAGCCCCCCGAGTGGCGGTGGCTATGGCTACACCTTC. As protein: CATSPPSGGGYGYTF. Drawing the rest from reference TRBV15 and TRBJ1-2, the complete variable domain is DAMVIQNPRYQVTQFGKPVTLSCSQTLNHNVMYWYQQKSSQAPKLLFHYYDKDFNNEADTPDNFQSRRPNTSFCFLDIRSPGLGDTAMYLCATSPPSGGGYGYTFGSGTRLTVV.

The V and J genes are TRBV10-1 and TRBJ2-3; 9 nucleotides match TRBD1. Unmatched junction bases numbered 10, after V lost 6 bases and J lost 6 bases. The CDR3 sequence is 15 residues long. Germline assignment: CDR1 WNHNN and CDR2 SYGVQD (reference sequence). CDR3 sequence: CASSEAGQGMDTQYF. As DNA, the CDR3 is TGCGCCAGCAGCGAAGCGGGACAGGGAATGGATACGCAGTATTTT.

V is TRBV7-9 and J is TRBJ1-2; 11 bases line up with TRBD1. The germline V gene encodes CDR1 SEHNR and CDR2 FQNEAQ (reference sequence). J was trimmed by 8 bases and V by 1 base; bases with no gene match: 3. There are 14 residues in the CDR3. CDR3 nucleotide sequence: TGTGCCAGCAGCTTAGGGGACAGGGGGAACGGCTACACCTTC. Protein: CASSLGDRGNGYTF. Using reference TRBV7-9 and TRBJ1-2 for the parts outside the CDR3, the full variable domain is DTGVSQNPRHKITKRGQNVTFRCDPISEHNRLYWYRQTLGQGPEFLTYFQNEAQLEKSRLLSDRFSAERPKGSFSTLEIQRTEQGDSAMYLCASSLGDRGNGYTFGSGTRLTVV.

This chain uses TRBV5-1 with TRBJ1-5; D gene uncertain. The germline V gene encodes CDR1 SGHRS and CDR2 YFSETQ. The CDR3 contains 14 residues. Deletions cut 0 bases from V and 4 bases from J, with 8 bases between. CDR3 bases: TGCGCCAGCAGCTTGGAAGGACGGAATCAGCCCCAGCATTTT. Protein sequence: CASSLEGRNQPQHF.

This clone showed up just once. The V gene is TRBV7-9, the J gene TRBJ1-2, with D hard to call. CDR1 is SEHNR, CDR2 FQNEAQ, per germline (reference sequence). The CDR3 runs 15 residues. V was trimmed by 6 bases and J by 6 bases, leaving 20 bases between them. The CDR3 sequence is CASSYGPYTVHGYTF. CDR3 in DNA: TGTGCCAGCAGTTACGGACCCTACACTGTCCATGGCTACACCTTC. The whole variable domain, filled in from reference TRBV7-9 and TRBJ1-2, reads DTGVSQNPRHKITKRGQNVTFRCDPISEHNRLYWYRQTLGQGPEFLTYFQNEAQLEKSRLLSDRFSAERPKGSFSTLEIQRTEQGDSAMYLCASSYGPYTVHGYTFGSGTRLTVV.

The J gene is TRBJ2-5, the V gene TRBV7-2; 8 nucleotides align to TRBD1. The J segment lost 4 bases and the V segment lost 3 bases, leaving 1 base of the junction unmatched. Germline CDR1 reads SGHTA; CDR2 reads FQGNSA. The CDR3 is made up of 13 amino acids. The CDR3 DNA follows: TGTGCCAGCAGCTTGGACAGGGCAGAGACCCAGTACTTC. Protein sequence: CASSLDRAETQYF.

This clone showed up just a few times. This chain links TRBV9 with TRBJ1-1; a weak D match, TRBD1 (6 bases). There are 16 residues in the CDR3. Trimming cost V 0 bases and J 1 base, with 13 bases left between them. Germline V gene sequence: CDR1 SGDLS, CDR2 YYNGEE. The CDR3 region is CASSVDPSTGNTEAFF. The CDR3 bases are TGTGCCAGCAGCGTAGACCCATCGACAGGGAACACTGAAGCTTTCTTT.

This clone was seen a few times. V gene TRBV15 combines with J gene TRBJ2-7; a possible D gene is TRBD2 (6 bases). CDR3 size: 14 residues. Germline assignment: CDR1 LNHNV and CDR2 YYDKDF (reference sequence). Deletions cut 0 bases from V and 7 bases from J, with 13 bases between. The chain's CDR3 is CATSRDGAGGEQYF. CDR3 bases: TGTGCCACCAGCAGAGATGGAGCAGGAGGGGAGCAGTACTTC.

A few counts support this clone. CDR3 coding DNA: TGTGCCAGCAGTCGAACGGGGACAGTCCTGAACACTGAAGCTTTCTTT. Protein product: CASSRTGTVLNTEAFF. This sequence joins TRBV6-6 and TRBJ1-1, with 7 bases that match TRBD1. J was trimmed by 0 bases and V by 5 bases; bases with no gene match: 9. The CDR3 spans 16 residues. Looked up from germline, CDR1 is MNHNY and CDR2 is SVGAGI (reference sequence).

With respect to this clone: In the same sample, other DNA sequences code for this CDR3. This rearrangement joins TRBV7-2 to TRBJ2-5; 7 bases line up with TRBD2. CDR3 length: 14 amino acids. Trimming removed 1 base from V and 3 bases from J; junction bases left unmatched: 2. Germline lookup yields CDR1 SGHTA and CDR2 FQGNSA. The chain's CDR3 is CASSLGLAEETQYF. The CDR3, as DNA: TGTGCCAGCAGCTTAGGGCTAGCGGAAGAGACCCAGTACTTC. Drawing the rest from reference TRBV7-2 and TRBJ2-5, the complete variable domain is GAGVSQSPSNKVTEKGKDVELRCDPISGHTALYWYRQSLGQGLEFLIYFQGNSAPDKSGLPSDRFSAERTGGSVSTLTIQRTQQEDSAVYLCASSLGLAEETQYFGPGTRLLVL.

V and J are TRBV19 and TRBJ2-1; 9 bases fit TRBD1. The germline V gene encodes CDR1 LNHDA and CDR2 SQIVND (reference sequence). CDR3 length: 15 amino acids. The V segment lost 0 bases and the J segment 10 bases; nucleotides outside the gene matches: 7. CDR3 region: CASSIEEQGAQEQFF. As DNA, the CDR3 is TGTGCCAGTAGTATAGAGGAACAGGGGGCTCAGGAGCAGTTCTTC.

This sequence joins TRBV7-2 and TRBJ1-2; D not certain. Germline CDR1 is SGHTA and CDR2 is FQGNSA. V gave up 5 bases and J gave up 5 bases, with 9 bases separating them. The length of the CDR3 is 12 residues. As DNA, the CDR3 is TGTGCCAGCAGCCCGTCACCATATGGCTACACCTTC. Its protein is CASSPSPYGYTF.

This clone was detected many times. This chain uses TRBV7-2 with TRBJ1-5; D may be TRBD1 (5 bases). Germline CDR1 and CDR2: SGHTA and FQGNSA. V shed 2 bases and J shed 1 base, with 12 bases lying between them. CDR3 size: 16 residues. CDR3 DNA sequence: TGTGCCAGCAGCTTAAATGGGGGAAGAAGCAATCAGCCCCAGCATTTT. Translation: CASSLNGGRSNQPQHF.

In this sample, this clone turned up once. This sequence joins TRBV7-2 and TRBJ2-7; D perhaps matches TRBD1 (6 bases). Between the trimmed V and J ends, which lost 1 base and 2 bases, there was a span of 12 bases. CDR3 length: 15 residues. Germline-derived CDR1 and CDR2 are SGHTA and FQGNSA. For the CDR3, the DNA is TGTGCCAGCAGCTTAGGAGTGACAGGAACCTACGAGCAGTACTTC. Translating gives CASSLGVTGTYEQYF.

Comment on this clone: Other DNA variants within this sample encode the same CDR3. The chain combines TRBV18 with TRBJ2-7; TRBD1 aligns across 10 bases. The V gene end was trimmed by 4 bases and the J gene end by 5 bases; junction bases not matched to a gene: 5. CDR1 and CDR2 (germline): KGHSH, LQKENI. This CDR3 is built from 14 residues. CDR3 residues: CASSRDRGRDEQYF. The CDR3 DNA is TGTGCCAGCTCACGGGACAGGGGTCGAGACGAGCAGTACTTC.

The rearrangement joins TRBV6-1 to TRBJ1-2; D unresolved. CDR3 length: 13 residues. The V gene lost 5 bases and the J gene lost 4 bases, with 11 bases spanning the gap. Germline-derived CDR1 and CDR2 are MNHNS and SASEGT. CDR3 DNA sequence: TGTGCCAGCAGTCACATGCAGTCCTATGGCTACACCTTC. Translated: CASSHMQSYGYTF.

The chain uses TRBV5-4 and TRBJ2-5, with D unresolved. This CDR3 is 12 amino acids long. The V end was cut by 1 base, the J end by 5 bases, with 6 bases between. Germline V lookup: CDR1 SGHNT, CDR2 YYREEE (reference sequence). The chain's CDR3 is CASSLHGETQYF. The CDR3 DNA follows: TGTGCCAGCAGCTTGCATGGTGAGACCCAGTACTTC. The variable domain in full, with the rest retrieved from reference TRBV5-4 and TRBJ2-5, is ETGVTQSPTHLIKTRGQQVTLRCSSQSGHNTVSWYQQALGQGPQFIFQYYREEENGRGNFPPRFSGLQFPNYSSELNVNALELDDSALYLCASSLHGETQYFGPGTRLLVL.